These 17 T cell receptor beta chains were all obtained from the same sample, sequenced in a study of blood T cell repertoires in COVID-19. Data came from immunoSEQ multiplex PCR; TCRdb stores just in-frame clones and leaves some out. The repertoire consists of 140,000 to 150,000 clones, with over 80% occurring once and the leading ten covering 6.2%. Sequencing was done on a sample of PBMCs or T cells enriched from blood (not recorded which). Receptors originate from a middle-aged woman who had recovered from COVID-19.

This chain joins TRBV2 and TRBJ1-2; unclear D gene. CDR3 size: 13 residues. V lost 4 bases to trimming and J lost 1 base, with 7 bases between them. Germline V CDR1 and CDR2: SNHLY, FYNNEI. CDR3: CASSAVVNYGYTF. The CDR3 region has the DNA TGTGCCAGCAGTGCTGTCGTTAACTATGGCTACACCTTC.

V gene TRBV5-5 combines with J gene TRBJ1-5; D call uncertain. Trimming removed 4 bases at V and 5 bases at J, with 13 bases between. The CDR3 length is 14 residues. Germline-derived CDR1 and CDR2 are SGHKS and YYEKEE (reference sequence). CDR3 nucleotide sequence: TGTGCCAGCAGCGAGGGTAGGGCCCATCAGCCCCAGCATTTT. As protein: CASSEGRAHQPQHF.

The chain carries TRBV2 and TRBJ2-5; no clear D. V lost 7 bases and J lost 1, with 7 bases in between. The germline V gene has CDR1 SNHLY and CDR2 FYNNEI. The CDR3 is 12 amino acids. CDR3 bases: TGTGCCAGCAAAAACATCCAAGAGACCCAGTACTTC. This translates into CASKNIQETQYF.

This chain uses TRBV30 with TRBJ2-3, with a weak D call TRBD2 (8 bases). The length of the CDR3 is 19 residues. The V gene lost 0 bases and the J gene lost 1 base, with 23 bases spanning the gap. Germline V gene lookup returns CDR1 GTSNPN and CDR2 SVGIG (reference sequence). CDR3 bases: TGTGCCTGGAGTGTACAGGGGCGTGGTATGCGGGGGGGCACAGATACGCAGTATTTT. As protein: CAWSVQGRGMRGGTDTQYF.

This clone occurred a few times. CDR3 in DNA: TGTGCCAGCAGGGCACAGAATTCACCCCTCCACTTT. This translates into CASRAQNSPLHF. The V gene is TRBV25-1, the J gene TRBJ1-6; D remains unclear. The germline V gene has CDR1 MGHDK and CDR2 SYGVNS. This CDR3 comprises 12 residues. The V and J ends lost 6 bases and 7 bases respectively, with 7 bases between them.

This chain uses TRBV27 with TRBJ1-5; D is unclear. V lost 5 bases and J lost 0, with 11 bases in between. The CDR3 spans 15 residues. The germline gives CDR1 MNHEY, CDR2 SMNVEV (reference sequence). For the CDR3, the DNA is TGTGCCAGCAGTCCGTGGCAGTATAGCAATCAGCCCCAGCATTTT. It yields the protein CASSPWQYSNQPQHF.

This chain links TRBV7-9 with TRBJ1-2, with a weak D call TRBD1 (6 bases). From germline, CDR1 is SEHNR and CDR2 FQNEAQ (reference sequence). V lost 3 bases to trimming and J lost 4 bases, with 12 bases between them. CDR3 length: 14 residues. For the CDR3, the DNA is TGTGCCAGCAGCTTTGGTGGGACACTCTATGGCTACACCTTC. This codes for CASSFGGTLYGYTF. Looking up the rest from reference TRBV7-9 and TRBJ1-2 gives the full variable domain: DTGVSQNPRHKITKRGQNVTFRCDPISEHNRLYWYRQTLGQGPEFLTYFQNEAQLEKSRLLSDRFSAERPKGSFSTLEIQRTEQGDSAMYLCASSFGGTLYGYTFGSGTRLTVV.

This clone was seen a single time. Other DNA sequences in this sample translate to the same CDR3. J is TRBJ2-7 and V is TRBV4-1; 9 nucleotides align to TRBD2. Trimming cost V 1 base and J 5 bases; bases outside gene matches: 3. The CDR3 has 14 residues. The V gene's germline CDR1 is MGHRA and CDR2 YSYEKL. Written as DNA, the CDR3 is TGCGCCAGCAGCCAAGCTCCTAGCGGGAACGAGCAGTACTTC. It codes for CASSQAPSGNEQYF.

The chain uses TRBV5-1 and TRBJ2-5; D is uncertain. This CDR3 contains 13 residues. Germline V gene sequence: CDR1 SGHRS, CDR2 YFSETQ. V lost 4 bases and J 4 bases, leaving 11 bases between the germline ends. The CDR3 DNA reads TGCGCCAGCAGCCAAAATCGGAGAGAGACCCAGTACTTC. It codes for CASSQNRRETQYF.

The V and J genes are TRBV9 and TRBJ2-1, with 11 bases matching TRBD2. The CDR3 is 17 amino acids. CDR1 and CDR2 (germline): SGDLS, YYNGEE. V gave up 3 bases and J gave up 0 bases; unmatched junction bases: 5. Here the CDR3 reads CASSGGTSGASYNEQFF. CDR3 sequence (DNA): TGTGCCAGCAGCGGTGGGACTAGCGGAGCCTCCTACAATGAGCAGTTCTTC.

The chain joins TRBV7-9 to TRBJ1-2; 7 bases match TRBD1. After removal of 6 bases from V and 6 bases from J, the junction contained 10 bases not matched to a gene. The CDR3 has 14 residues. CDR1 SEHNR and CDR2 FQNEAQ come from the germline V gene (reference sequence). CDR3 DNA: TGTGCCAGCAGACCTGGGACAGACAAAAATGGCTACACCTTC. It specifies CASRPGTDKNGYTF. The full variable domain, rest sourced from reference TRBV7-9 and TRBJ1-2, is DTGVSQNPRHKITKRGQNVTFRCDPISEHNRLYWYRQTLGQGPEFLTYFQNEAQLEKSRLLSDRFSAERPKGSFSTLEIQRTEQGDSAMYLCASRPGTDKNGYTFGSGTRLTVV.

V usage is TRBV29-1 and J usage is TRBJ1-4, with D possibly matching TRBD1 (6 bases). Between the trimmed V and J ends, which lost 7 bases and 8 bases, there was a span of 17 bases. CDR1 and CDR2 from the germline V gene are SQVTM and ANQGSEA. CDR3 length: 13 residues. The CDR3: CSAIMPGAEKLFF. The CDR3 DNA reads TGCAGCGCCATTATGCCAGGGGCCGAAAAACTGTTTTTT.

The chain uses TRBV27 and TRBJ2-3; 11 bases align to TRBD2. This CDR3 region has 16 residues. The germline CDR1 and CDR2 sequences are MNHEY and SMNVEV (reference sequence). Germline trimming cut 6 bases from V and 1 base from J; bases unmatched to any gene: 6. CDR3 residues: CASRGLAGGGTDTQYF. The CDR3 nucleotides read TGTGCCAGCAGGGGCCTAGCGGGAGGCGGCACAGATACGCAGTATTTT.

The chain is built from TRBV11-2 and TRBJ2-7, with 10 positions matching TRBD2. Germline V gives CDR1 SGHAT, CDR2 FQNNGV. J was trimmed by 6 bases and V by 6 bases; bases with no gene match: 5. The CDR3 consists of 13 residues. CDR3 in amino acids: CASRASGSFEQYF. Written as DNA, the CDR3 is TGTGCCAGCAGAGCTAGCGGGAGCTTCGAGCAGTACTTC.

This clone was seen only once. Here the CDR3 reads CASSLQGLVGNEQFF. The CDR3 DNA is TGTGCCAGCAGCTTGCAGGGGCTAGTTGGTAATGAGCAGTTCTTC. The chain is built from TRBV5-4 and TRBJ2-1, with D tentatively TRBD1 (6 bases). Germline CDR1 reads SGHNT; CDR2 reads YYREEE (reference sequence). CDR3 length equals 15 residues. Trimming pared 1 base from V and 7 bases from J, leaving 15 bases between.

The chain couples TRBV4-1 to TRBJ1-5, with TRBD1 matching over 8 bases. V gave up 3 bases and J gave up 6 bases; unmatched junction bases: 7. The CDR3 loop spans 15 amino acids. Germline CDR1 MGHRA, CDR2 YSYEKL. The CDR3 DNA follows: TGCGCCAGCAGCCAGCCGACAGGGGCGGTTCAGCCCCAGCATTTT. The encoded protein is CASSQPTGAVQPQHF.

This clone was seen only once. This sequence joins TRBV5-4 and TRBJ2-1; perhaps TRBD1 as D (5 bases). V was pared by 1 base and J by 4 bases, with 15 bases between. The CDR3 loop spans 16 amino acids. Germline V gene data show CDR1 as SGHNT and CDR2 as YYREEE (reference sequence). CDR3 loop: CASSLKTGLTYNEQFF. CDR3 bases: TGTGCCAGCAGCTTGAAAACAGGCCTGACATACAATGAGCAGTTCTTC.